The sequence of this T cell receptor (beta chain) was determined in a study of neurological immune-mediated disorders. General study results and limits: None of the CDR3 amino acid sequences of expanded clones were shared across subjects, and this suggested private repertoires in all groups. The greatest degree of TCR clonal expansion was observed in HTLV-1-associated myelopathy, with the lowest in multiple sclerosis, below that of healthy controls.

Many counts were recorded for this clonotype. Antigen: not known. 5'RACE generated cDNA with 10-nucleotide random UMIs. TCRdb used MiXCR to reprocess the 5' RACE reads, holding one entry per CDR3 protein. The sample yields about 43,000 distinct CDR3 sequences, roughly 13% seen once. The study built unsorted libraries from 2 million PBMCs kept at -80 C. CDR1 is SGHRS and CDR2 is YFSETQ in the germline V gene. The V segment lost 3 bases and the J segment 5 bases; nucleotides outside the gene matches: 6. The CDR3 is 15 residues long. This chain links TRBV5-1 with TRBJ2-2; 8 bases match TRBD2. Material for sequencing was PBMCs. This TCR was sampled from a female donor in good health. Here the CDR3 DNA reads TGCGCCAGCAGCTCTCGGGGGGGTGCAACCGGGGAGCTGTTTTTT. Its protein is CASSSRGGATGELFF.